This entry lists 7 T cell receptor beta chains sequenced from one sample in a study of cytomegalovirus exposure and HLA in healthy donors. Both 60 Vbeta primers and 13 Jbeta primers went into the PCR. Clones were read by immunoSEQ multiplex PCR, and TCRdb kept only the in-frame ones, dropping some. The data contain about 170,000 clones, approximately 79% of them singletons. The sequenced sample consisted of PBMCs. Receptors originate from a male donor in good health and CMV-seronegative.

J is TRBJ2-2 and V is TRBV6-5, with a weak D call TRBD2 (7 bases). The CDR3 contains 14 residues. Germline CDR1 is MNHEY and CDR2 is SVGAGI. V gave up 2 bases and J gave up 8 bases, with 12 bases separating them. This CDR3 is CASSYGGAAGELFF. DNA for the CDR3: TGTGCCAGCAGTTACGGGGGGGCGGCTGGGGAGCTGTTTTTT.

The J gene is TRBJ1-3, the V gene TRBV7-9; 7 bases are a match to TRBD1. The CDR3 spans 18 residues. The germline CDR1 and CDR2 sequences are SEHNR and FQNEAQ (reference sequence). The V and J ends lost 4 bases and 0 bases, in that order; junction bases with no gene match: 12. The CDR3 here is CASSSLGQEPRSGNTIYF. For the CDR3, the DNA is TGTGCCAGCAGCTCCCTAGGACAGGAGCCACGCTCTGGAAACACCATATATTTT.

This rearrangement joins TRBV10-1 to TRBJ1-1, with D possibly TRBD1 on 5 matching bases. The CDR3 spans 14 residues. The V end was cut by 6 bases, the J end by 3 bases, with 14 bases between. Germline loops: CDR1 WNHNN, CDR2 SYGVQD (reference sequence). The chain's CDR3 is CASSDSRDHTEAFF. The CDR3 nucleotides read TGCGCCAGCAGCGATTCCAGGGATCACACTGAAGCTTTCTTT.

This clone turned up a few times. This chain uses TRBV19 with TRBJ1-2, with 8 nucleotides matching TRBD1. The CDR3 contains 15 residues. CDR1 and CDR2 (germline): LNHDA, SQIVND (reference sequence). V shed 0 bases and J 6 bases; nucleotides not matched to a gene: 6. The CDR3 bases are TGTGCCAGTAGTATAGAGACAGGGGTGGTAAATGGCTACACCTTC. Amino acids: CASSIETGVVNGYTF.

This clone showed up just once. J is TRBJ1-1 and V is TRBV5-1; TRBD1 is a possible D gene (6 bases). Trimming stripped 0 bases from V and 10 bases from J, with 19 bases between. The germline V gene has CDR1 SGHRS and CDR2 YFSETQ. CDR3 length equals 15 residues. Here the CDR3 reads CASSLDQGRGHVAFF. The CDR3 nucleotides are TGCGCCAGCAGCTTGGATCAGGGGCGTGGGCATGTAGCTTTCTTT.

J is TRBJ1-1 and V is TRBV11-2; TRBD1 matches 7 bases. The germline CDR1 and CDR2 sequences are SGHAT and FQNNGV. V dropped 4 bases and J dropped 0; count of bases not matched to a gene: 11. The CDR3 has 17 residues. CDR3 sequence reads: CASSYRRTGTVNTEAFF. CDR3 DNA: TGTGCCAGCAGCTACCGTCGGACCGGGACAGTGAACACTGAAGCTTTCTTT.

V usage is TRBV9 and J usage is TRBJ1-6; TRBD1 agrees at 10 bases. Germline V gives CDR1 SGDLS, CDR2 YYNGEE. The CDR3 length is 14 residues. Trimming removed 3 bases from V and 7 bases from J; junction bases left unmatched: 1. The CDR3 DNA is TGTGCCAGCAGCGGACAGGGGGCGAATTCACCCCTCCACTTT. Its translation: CASSGQGANSPLHF.